The 27 T cell receptor beta chains below come from one sample, sequenced in a study of naive and memory T cell subsets. The beta constant-region primer was an equimolar mix of two oligonucleotides covering TRBC1 and TRBC2. TCRdb re-called the UMI-ligation and nested PCR reads with MiXCR, one entry per CDR3 protein. The sample carries more than 35,000 distinct CDR3 sequences, 13% recorded once. The material sequenced was effector memory CD4+ T cells from blood. Subset described: effector memory, CD45RA- CD27-. These receptors all come from a human donor in good health.

This clonotype was found a few times. The chain is built from TRBV24-1 and TRBJ2-1, with TRBD2 matching 15 bases. The CDR3 runs to 20 residues. The ends lost 3 bases at V and 7 bases at J; junction bases unmatched: 15. CDR1 is KGHDR and CDR2 is SFDVKD in the germline V gene. The CDR3: CATSDPGLAGGGPGRNEQFF. Written as DNA, the CDR3 is TGTGCCACCAGTGATCCGGGACTAGCGGGAGGAGGGCCCGGGCGTAATGAGCAGTTCTTC.

There are a few counts of this clonotype. V gene TRBV7-9 combines with J gene TRBJ2-7, with unresolved D. Trimming removed 0 bases from V and 4 bases from J, with 7 bases in between. The CDR3 is made up of 13 amino acids. Germline loops: CDR1 SEHNR, CDR2 FQNEAQ (reference sequence). In nucleotides, the CDR3 is TGTGCCAGCAGCTTAGCCCAAGGGTACGAGCAGTACTTC. Protein sequence: CASSLAQGYEQYF.

The sample holds many counts of this clonotype. The chain carries TRBV10-2 and TRBJ2-7, with no clear D. CDR1 and CDR2 (germline): WSHSY, SAAADI. Trimming cost V 5 bases and J 5 bases, with 13 bases left between them. The CDR3 runs to 13 residues. CDR3 in DNA: TGCGCCAGCAGTTGGAAGGTAGGCGACGAGCAGTACTTC. This encodes CASSWKVGDEQYF.

The chain has TRBV5-1 and TRBJ2-1; 10 bases are shared with TRBD2. The CDR3 has 17 amino acids. V was pared by 2 bases and J by 7 bases, with 12 bases of the junction left unmatched. The V gene's germline CDR1 is SGHRS and CDR2 YFSETQ. The CDR3 here is CASSLALAGSVGNEQFF. The CDR3 DNA reads TGCGCCAGCAGCTTAGCACTAGCGGGATCCGTGGGGAATGAGCAGTTCTTC.

This clonotype was recorded a few times. V is TRBV9 and J is TRBJ2-7; D gene ambiguous. V lost 0 bases to trimming and J lost 0 bases, with 7 bases between them. Germline loops: CDR1 SGDLS, CDR2 YYNGEE. This CDR3 has 14 amino acids. The CDR3 is CASSVEQNSYEQYF. The CDR3 DNA reads TGTGCCAGCAGCGTAGAACAGAACTCCTACGAGCAGTACTTC.

Of note for this clonotype: This could be a read error, since a much larger clone is one nucleotide away. V is TRBV7-6 and J is TRBJ2-7, with D possibly being TRBD2 (6 bases). The CDR3 length is 12 residues. CDR1 is SGHVS, CDR2 FNYEAQ, per germline. V dropped 5 bases and J dropped 6 bases, with 11 bases sitting between them. DNA for the CDR3: TGTGCCAGCAGCGTAATGGGAGGCGAGCAGTACTTC. Translation: CASSVMGGEQYF.

CDR3 sequence: CASSRDRERGYTF. The CDR3, as DNA: TGTGCCAGCAGCCGCGACAGGGAGCGTGGCTACACCTTC. V and J are TRBV28 and TRBJ1-2, with TRBD1 identical over 7 bases. The CDR3 is 13 amino acids. The V and J ends lost 6 bases and 7 bases, in that order; junction bases with no gene match: 8. Germline loops: CDR1 MDHEN, CDR2 SYDVKM.

This clonotype was counted between two and nine times. Relative to the germline gene, one junction end is altered; a read error may explain this. The chain links TRBV19 to TRBJ1-1, with TRBD1 identical over 7 bases. CDR1 and CDR2 from the germline V gene are LNHDA and SQIVND (reference sequence). CDR3 length: 14 residues. CDR3 bases: TGTGCCAGTAGTACGGGACAGCCGAACACTGAGGCTTTCTTT. Encoded protein: CASSTGQPNTEAFF.

The chain employs TRBV27 and TRBJ1-2; perhaps TRBD1 as D (5 bases). The CDR3 contains 15 residues. The germline V gene has CDR1 MNHEY and CDR2 SMNVEV (reference sequence). V dropped 5 bases and J dropped 4 bases, with 17 bases sitting between them. The CDR3 bases are TGTGCCAGCAGTCCGCGGACGCCGGGGCCCTATGGCTACACCTTC. Translation: CASSPRTPGPYGYTF.

DNA of the CDR3: TGCAGTGCTAGAGATCGAAGTATCTTATACGAGCAGTACTTC. It translates to CSARDRSILYEQYF. V gene TRBV20-1 combines with J gene TRBJ2-7; D is ambiguous. Per germline, CDR1 DFQATT and CDR2 SNEGSKA (reference sequence). V gave up 0 bases and J gave up 4 bases, with 13 bases separating them. This CDR3 region has 14 residues.

This chain uses TRBV29-1 with TRBJ2-7, with TRBD1 matching over 7 bases. The CDR3 spans 13 residues. The germline V gene encodes CDR1 SQVTM and CDR2 ANQGSEA. Losses at the gene ends were 5 bases for V and 5 bases for J; bases not matched to a gene: 9. Here the CDR3 reads CSVLLTGTDEQYF. Written as DNA, the CDR3 is TGCAGCGTTTTATTGACAGGGACGGACGAGCAGTACTTC.

This chain uses TRBV5-1 with TRBJ2-1; 9 bases agree with TRBD2. V lost 4 bases to trimming and J lost 6 bases; unmatched junction nucleotides: 5. CDR1 and CDR2 from the germline V gene are SGHRS and YFSETQ. This CDR3 spans 14 amino acids. Here the CDR3 reads CASSNLAGFNEQFF. DNA of the CDR3: TGCGCCAGCAGCAATCTAGCGGGATTCAATGAGCAGTTCTTC.

The chain has TRBV4-2 and TRBJ1-6; 7 bases agree with TRBD1. Germline loops: CDR1 LGHNA, CDR2 YNFKEQ. The J segment lost 10 bases and the V segment lost 5 bases, leaving 8 bases of the junction unmatched. The CDR3 length is 14 residues. CDR3 nucleotides: TGTGCCAGCAGCGCACAAACAGGGGCCTCACCCCTCCACTTT. This gives the protein CASSAQTGASPLHF.

The gene calls are TRBV27 and TRBJ1-5; maybe TRBD1 (5 bases). CDR3 length equals 16 residues. CDR1 is MNHEY and CDR2 is SMNVEV in the germline V gene (reference sequence). The germline V and J ends were trimmed by 1 base and 0 bases, with 10 bases remaining between them. The CDR3 coding sequence is TGTGCCAGCAGTTTATATGGGACCTCTAGCAATCAGCCCCAGCATTTT. Translating gives CASSLYGTSSNQPQHF.

This clonotype was counted a few times. The J gene is TRBJ2-2, the V gene TRBV24-1, with D tentatively TRBD1 (6 bases). The CDR3 length is 15 residues. CDR1 and CDR2 from the germline V gene are KGHDR and SFDVKD. Deletions cut 3 bases from V and 3 bases from J, with 10 bases between. CDR3 DNA: TGTGCCACCAGTGATCCCAACAGGGACACCGGGGAGCTGTTTTTT. It encodes CATSDPNRDTGELFF.

This clonotype is medium-sized by share. The rearrangement links TRBV12-3 or TRBV12-4 to TRBJ2-2; no definite D call. The CDR3 has 12 amino acids. The V end was cut by 6 bases, the J end by 7 bases, with 9 bases between. The CDR3 sequence is CASSPKVGELFF. The CDR3, as DNA: TGTGCCAGCAGCCCTAAGGTCGGGGAGCTGTTTTTT.

The V call is TRBV23-1, the J call TRBJ1-4, with 9 bases lining up with TRBD1. TRBV23-1 is recorded as an ORF, its role being uncertain. The CDR3 spans 18 residues. J gave up 0 bases and V 3 bases, and 8 bases lay outside the gene matches. The CDR3, as DNA: TGCGCCAGCAGTCATTCAGACAGGGGGATTGCAACTAATGAAAAACTGTTTTTT. It codes for CASSHSDRGIATNEKLFF.

This sequence joins TRBV4-1 and TRBJ2-1; 13 nucleotides line up with TRBD2. The germline gives CDR1 MGHRA, CDR2 YSYEKL. The CDR3 has 21 amino acids. Trimming cost V 0 bases and J 13 bases; bases outside gene matches: 24. CDR3 protein: CASSQDPKRTSGSGNPRGQFF. The CDR3 DNA sequence: TGCGCCAGCAGCCAAGATCCGAAACGGACTAGCGGGAGCGGCAATCCCCGGGGTCAGTTCTTC.

A few counts support this clonotype. The chain carries TRBV28 and TRBJ1-1; D remains ambiguous. The CDR3 is 14 amino acids. CDR1 is MDHEN and CDR2 is SYDVKM in the germline V gene. The ends were cut back, 6 bases at V and 2 bases at J, with 13 bases in the middle. The CDR3 bases are TGTGCCAGCAGCCCCCGGCAGTTTAACACTGAAGCTTTCTTT. This codes for CASSPRQFNTEAFF.

The rearrangement joins TRBV2 to TRBJ2-7; D is uncertain. This CDR3 is built from 12 residues. V was pared by 4 bases and J by 2 bases, with 6 bases between. In germline, CDR1 is SNHLY, CDR2 FYNNEI. CDR3 DNA: TGTGCCAGCAGTGCTTTGGCCTACGAGCAGTACTTC. Amino acids: CASSALAYEQYF.

Many counts were recorded for this clonotype. V gene TRBV4-3 combines with J gene TRBJ1-3, with D unclear. Trimming pared 0 bases from V and 1 base from J, leaving 10 bases between. The germline CDR1 and CDR2 sequences are LGHNA and YSLEER. This CDR3 region has 16 residues. The CDR3, as DNA: TGCGCCAGCAGCCAAGATTTCGGGGTTTCTGGAAACACCATATATTTT. It translates to CASSQDFGVSGNTIYF.

This clonotype appeared a few times. The chain is built from TRBV2 and TRBJ1-5; perhaps TRBD1 as D (5 bases). From germline, CDR1 is SNHLY and CDR2 FYNNEI. V was shortened by 6 bases and J by 1 base, with 22 bases between the two germline ends. This CDR3 comprises 18 residues. CDR3 protein: CASRSLGEGMTSNQPQHF. The DNA for the CDR3 is TGTGCCAGCAGATCCCTTGGGGAGGGGATGACCAGCAATCAGCCCCAGCATTTT.

This clonotype turned up a few times. The chain is built from TRBV27 and TRBJ2-3; D not resolved. Germline V gives CDR1 MNHEY, CDR2 SMNVEV (reference sequence). Trimming stripped 6 bases from V and 2 bases from J, with 15 bases between. The CDR3 contains 15 residues. The DNA of the CDR3 is TGTGCCAGCAGCCCCGTTGTTGTGGCCACAGATACGCAGTATTTT. This translates into CASSPVVVATDTQYF.

The chain links TRBV5-8 to TRBJ2-2; D not certain. Germline CDR1 SGHTS, CDR2 YDEGEE. Trimming pared 4 bases from V and 5 bases from J, leaving 9 bases between. This CDR3 is 13 amino acids long. The CDR3 nucleotides read TGTGCCAGCAGCCAAAAAAGGACCGGGGAGCTGTTTTTT. Its protein product is CASSQKRTGELFF.

J is TRBJ2-7 and V is TRBV12-3 or TRBV12-4, with D hard to call. The CDR3 covers 13 residues. Deletions cut 6 bases from V and 8 bases from J, with 17 bases between. Here the CDR3 DNA reads TGTGCCAGCAGCAACCGGGCCACAAGGCAGCAGTACTTC. Translation gives CASSNRATRQQYF.

This clonotype was recorded at least ten times. The chain carries TRBV5-1 and TRBJ2-7; 9 bases fit TRBD1. CDR3 length equals 17 residues. From germline, CDR1 is SGHRS and CDR2 YFSETQ. V dropped 0 bases and J dropped 4; count of bases not matched to a gene: 11. The CDR3 DNA is TGCGCCAGCAGCTTGGCCGCCGGGACAGGGTTTAAATACGAGCAGTACTTC. This sequence encodes CASSLAAGTGFKYEQYF.

This clonotype was counted many times. This chain uses TRBV5-6 with TRBJ2-7, with D maybe TRBD2 (6 bases). This CDR3 has 16 residues. Per germline, CDR1 SGHDT and CDR2 YYEEEE. V was shortened by 2 bases and J by 5 bases, with 20 bases between the two germline ends. CDR3: CASSFEAGRVFHEQYF. The CDR3 region has the DNA TGTGCCAGCAGCTTCGAGGCGGGACGGGTTTTCCACGAGCAGTACTTC.